This TCR beta chain emerged from a study of CD8 T cells in Susac syndrome. The RNA, about 0.5 to 1 ug, was put through reverse transcription using random hexamers. immunoSEQ multiplex PCR amplified TCR beta CDR3 across 54 Vbeta, 13 Jbeta. TCRdb fed the immunoSEQ multiplex PCR reads into MiXCR, producing one record per CDR3 protein. The sample yields about 210,000 distinct CDR3 sequences, 94% seen once. V lost 6 bases and J 5 bases, leaving 19 bases between the germline ends. CDR3 length: 15 amino acids. Patients with Susac syndrome met diagnostic criteria defined recently for definite or probable disease. The CD8+ and CD4+ T cells were negatively isolated, with the TEMRA cells enriched by FACS.

The sample comprised CD4+ T cells from PBMCs. The V and J genes are TRBV12-3 or TRBV12-4 and TRBJ1-2, with D perhaps TRBD1 (5 bases). The TCR originated in a human donor with Susac syndrome. The CDR3 sequence: CASRLGRGAGYGYTF. CDR3 nucleotides: TGTGCCAGCAGATTGGGACGCGGGGCCGGTTATGGCTACACCTTC.